Presented here are 29 T cell receptor beta chains from one specimen sequenced in a study of radiotherapy plus CTLA-4 blockade in lung cancer. Here immunoSEQ multiplex PCR was the method, and the copy in TCRdb shows in-frame clones only, minus some. This table has 75,000 to 100,000 clones, around 86% appearing once. Here the sequenced sample was peripheral blood, taken from a patient treated with radiotherapy plus ipilimumab. The source of these receptors is a human donor with non-small cell lung cancer who had a partial response to radiotherapy plus ipilimumab.

The gene calls are TRBV4-2 and TRBJ2-7; 9 bases line up with TRBD1. From germline, CDR1 is LGHNA and CDR2 YNFKEQ. The CDR3 is 19 residues long. With V trimmed by 0 bases and J by 1 base, 13 bases remained unmatched. The CDR3 coding sequence is TGTGCCAGCAGCCAAGATCCTTTGGGACAGGGTATGAGTTCCTACGAGCAGTACTTC. Protein sequence: CASSQDPLGQGMSSYEQYF.

The rearrangement uses TRBV28 and TRBJ2-7; D gene ambiguous. Trimming shortened V by 10 bases and J by 6 bases, and 16 bases separated the two germline ends. CDR1 is MDHEN and CDR2 is SYDVKM in the germline V gene. This CDR3 region has 12 residues. This CDR3 reads CATFERLGEQYF. The CDR3 bases are TGTGCCACTTTCGAGAGGTTGGGCGAGCAGTACTTC.

V and J are TRBV21-1 and TRBJ2-5; the D call of TRBD1 is as the table states it, not checked on the DNA. Judging by the DNA end, TRBJ2-7 fits better; the J call may be wrong. TRBV21-1 is a pseudogene. This CDR3 spans 14 amino acids. The CDR3 bases are TGTGCCAGCAGCAGAAGACAGGGCCCCTACGAGCAGTACTTC. Residues: CASSRRQGPYEQYF.

This chain connects TRBV9 to TRBJ2-7; D not resolved. Per the germline V gene, CDR1 is SGDLS and CDR2 is YYNGEE. The V end lost 0 bases, the J end lost 5 bases, and 6 bases lay between the germline ends. The CDR3 contains 12 residues. The CDR3 spells CASSVDKDEQYF. The DNA for the CDR3 is TGTGCCAGCAGCGTAGACAAAGACGAGCAGTACTTC. The whole variable domain, remainder taken from reference TRBV9 and TRBJ2-7, is DSGVTQTPKHLITATGQRVTLRCSPRSGDLSVYWYQQSLDQGLQFLIQYYNGEERAKGNILERFSAQQFPDLHSELNLSSLELGDSALYFCASSVDKDEQYFGPGTRLTVT.

This clone came up once. The V and J genes are TRBV5-1 and TRBJ2-3; 10 nucleotides align to TRBD2. Germline V gene sequence: CDR1 SGHRS, CDR2 YFSETQ. The CDR3 runs 16 residues. The V and J ends lost 3 bases and 2 bases, in that order; junction bases with no gene match: 6. The CDR3 spells CASSSLTSGPTDTQYF. CDR3 nucleotides: TGCGCCAGCAGCTCCCTGACTAGCGGGCCCACAGATACGCAGTATTTT.

The J gene is TRBJ2-2, the V gene TRBV28, with D possibly matching TRBD1 (5 bases). Germline V lookup: CDR1 MDHEN, CDR2 SYDVKM. Trimming removed 7 bases at V and 6 bases at J, with 9 bases between. CDR3 size: 12 residues. The CDR3 protein is CASTGIAGELFF. CDR3 in DNA: TGTGCCAGCACAGGGATAGCCGGGGAGCTGTTTTTT.

The rearrangement links TRBV5-1 to TRBJ2-2; 7 bases are shared with TRBD2. The CDR3 extends over 15 amino acids. Per germline, CDR1 SGHRS and CDR2 YFSETQ. Unmatched junction bases numbered 4, after V lost 2 bases and J lost 3 bases. This CDR3 is CASSLQAGYTGELFF. As DNA, the CDR3 is TGCGCCAGCAGCTTACAAGCGGGATACACCGGGGAGCTGTTTTTT.

The V call is TRBV28, the J call TRBJ2-7, with TRBD2 as a possible D gene (5 bases). The CDR3 covers 11 residues. Germline-derived CDR1 and CDR2 are MDHEN and SYDVKM. V was cut by 5 bases and J by 9 bases, with 11 bases left in between. CDR3 sequence: CASSLRRGQYF. DNA for the CDR3: TGTGCCAGCAGTCTCCGACGGGGGCAGTACTTC.

This chain joins TRBV9 and TRBJ2-7; 7 nucleotides agree with TRBD2. The CDR3 loop spans 14 amino acids. Germline V gene lookup returns CDR1 SGDLS and CDR2 YYNGEE. Germline trimming cut 0 bases from V and 6 bases from J; bases unmatched to any gene: 6. The CDR3 loop is CASSVAPLATEQYF. The CDR3 DNA sequence: TGTGCCAGCAGCGTAGCTCCACTAGCGACCGAGCAGTACTTC.

In DNA form, the CDR3 reads TGTGCCAGCAGCTTGGGGGCGCGGGAGACCCAGTACTTC. The encoded protein is CASSLGARETQYF. V usage is TRBV7-8 and J usage is TRBJ2-5; TRBD1 is a possible D gene (6 bases). Trimming removed 3 bases at V and 5 bases at J, with 10 bases between. CDR3 length: 13 amino acids. From germline, CDR1 is SGHVS and CDR2 FQNEAQ.

This chain uses TRBV27 with TRBJ2-6, with D possibly being TRBD1 (5 bases). The CDR3 is 18 amino acids. The germline V and J ends were trimmed by 6 bases and 0 bases, with 18 bases remaining between them. From germline, CDR1 is MNHEY and CDR2 SMNVEV (reference sequence). The DNA for the CDR3 is TGTGCCAGCAGCAACCAGGGCCCGCCCCTCTCTGGGGCCAACGTCCTGACTTTC. Its protein product is CASSNQGPPLSGANVLTF.

V and J are TRBV6-6 and TRBJ1-2; 11 nucleotides agree with TRBD1. V was pared by 6 bases and J by 2 bases, with 8 bases of the junction left unmatched. Germline CDR1 reads MNHNY; CDR2 reads SVGAGI (reference sequence). The CDR3 is made up of 16 amino acids. CDR3 in DNA: TGTGCCAGCAGCGACCGAGGGACAGGGGGAAACTATGGCTACACCTTC. Translating it yields CASSDRGTGGNYGYTF.

The chain employs TRBV2 and TRBJ2-5; perhaps TRBD2 as D (5 bases). The length of the CDR3 is 13 residues. Trimming took 4 bases from V and 2 from J, leaving 8 bases between them. The germline gives CDR1 SNHLY, CDR2 FYNNEI. The CDR3 loop reads CASSGREQETQYF. The CDR3 DNA reads TGTGCCAGCAGTGGACGGGAACAAGAGACCCAGTACTTC.

The CDR3 protein is CASSWGQGHNQPQHF. CDR3 DNA: TGTGCCAGCAGTTGGGGACAGGGACATAATCAGCCCCAGCATTTT. The V gene is TRBV28, the J gene TRBJ1-5, with 9 positions matching TRBD1. The CDR3 runs to 15 residues. V shed 4 bases and J 4 bases; nucleotides not matched to a gene: 5. Germline V lookup: CDR1 MDHEN, CDR2 SYDVKM. The variable domain in full, with the rest retrieved from reference TRBV28 and TRBJ1-5, is DVKVTQSSRYLVKRTGEKVFLECVQDMDHENMFWYRQDPGLGLRLIYFSYDVKMKEKGDIPEGYSVSREKKERFSLILESASTNQTSMYLCASSWGQGHNQPQHFGDGTRLSIL.

The chain joins TRBV28 to TRBJ1-4; D might be TRBD1 (5 bases). CDR3 length: 15 residues. Trimming removed 10 bases at V and 2 bases at J, with 17 bases between. Germline CDR1 is MDHEN and CDR2 is SYDVKM. The CDR3 DNA follows: TGTGCCACCTCGACAGTCAGTGGGACTAATGAAAAACTGTTTTTT. It encodes CATSTVSGTNEKLFF.

This chain connects TRBV18 to TRBJ2-5; D might be TRBD2 (5 bases). This CDR3 has 13 amino acids. Per germline, CDR1 KGHSH and CDR2 LQKENI. Trimming removed 2 bases at V and 6 bases at J, with 10 bases between. CDR3 sequence reads: CASSPSGVKTQYF. The DNA of the CDR3 is TGTGCCAGCTCACCATCCGGGGTAAAGACCCAGTACTTC.

The V gene is TRBV5-1, the J gene TRBJ2-1; D perhaps matches TRBD2 (5 bases). CDR1 SGHRS and CDR2 YFSETQ come from the germline V gene. The V end was cut by 1 base, the J end by 4 bases, with 9 bases between. The CDR3 is 14 amino acids. In nucleotides, the CDR3 is TGCGCCAGCAGCTTGCTTCCGGGGTACAATGAGCAGTTCTTC. Its protein product is CASSLLPGYNEQFF.

This clone is a singleton in its sample. This sequence joins TRBV29-1 and TRBJ2-6; a weak D match, TRBD1 (6 bases). The V end lost 1 base, the J end lost 0 bases, and 7 bases lay between the germline ends. This CDR3 contains 15 residues. CDR1 and CDR2 (germline): SQVTM, ANQGSEA. The CDR3 DNA sequence: TGCAGCGTTGAAGCGGGACACTCTGGGGCCAACGTCCTGACTTTC. This gives the protein CSVEAGHSGANVLTF.

The chain is built from TRBV5-4 and TRBJ2-1, with 8 bases aligning to TRBD1. The V segment lost 1 base and the J segment 2 bases; nucleotides outside the gene matches: 2. The CDR3 length is 15 residues. Looked up from germline, CDR1 is SGHNT and CDR2 is YYREEE (reference sequence). CDR3 coding DNA: TGTGCCAGCAGCTTGATACAGGGGGCCTACAATGAGCAGTTCTTC. This gives the protein CASSLIQGAYNEQFF.

This CDR3 is CAWSIQYQETQYF. Here the CDR3 DNA reads TGTGCCTGGAGTATACAGTACCAAGAGACCCAGTACTTC. V and J are TRBV30 and TRBJ2-5; D call uncertain. Trimming stripped 2 bases from V and 0 bases from J, with 7 bases between. The V gene's germline CDR1 is GTSNPN and CDR2 SVGIG (reference sequence). This CDR3 is 13 amino acids long.

The V call is TRBV19, the J call TRBJ1-1; 10 bases fit TRBD1. V dropped 3 bases and J dropped 5; count of bases not matched to a gene: 3. Germline V CDR1 and CDR2: LNHDA, SQIVND (reference sequence). CDR3 length: 14 residues. The CDR3 loop is CASSMGQGWTEAFF. For the CDR3, the DNA is TGTGCCAGTAGTATGGGACAGGGGTGGACTGAAGCTTTCTTT.

This chain uses TRBV18 with TRBJ1-6; TRBD1 matches 8 bases. The CDR3 is made up of 15 amino acids. V lost 6 bases, J lost 6 bases, and 7 bases stayed unmatched. Germline loops: CDR1 KGHSH, CDR2 LQKENI. CDR3 residues: CASSKEQGVNSPLHF. CDR3 DNA: TGTGCCAGCTCGAAGGAACAGGGGGTTAATTCACCCCTCCACTTT.

V gene TRBV5-1 combines with J gene TRBJ2-3; the D gene is possibly TRBD2 (6 bases). Germline V gene sequence: CDR1 SGHRS, CDR2 YFSETQ. V dropped 4 bases and J dropped 5 bases, with 14 bases sitting between them. The CDR3 runs 14 residues. The CDR3 is CASSPARGVDTQYF. The CDR3 region has the DNA TGCGCCAGCAGCCCAGCTCGCGGGGTAGATACGCAGTATTTT.

This chain links TRBV10-3 with TRBJ2-2; 9 bases are a match to TRBD1. Germline CDR1 reads ENHRY; CDR2 reads SYGVKD. The J segment lost 3 bases and the V segment lost 6 bases, leaving 2 bases of the junction unmatched. The CDR3 loop spans 14 amino acids. CDR3 amino acids: CAISWTGDTGELFF. CDR3 DNA sequence: TGTGCCATCAGCTGGACAGGGGACACCGGGGAGCTGTTTTTT.

Worth noting for this clone: This same CDR3 is encoded by further DNA sequences in the sample. The chain is built from TRBV4-1 and TRBJ2-7, with 9 bases that match TRBD1. CDR3 length: 15 residues. CDR1 and CDR2 from the germline V gene are MGHRA and YSYEKL. The junction had 5 bases not matched to a gene; V was cut back by 3 bases and J by 2 bases. The CDR3 reads CASSQAGTGTYEQYF. The CDR3, as DNA: TGCGCCAGCAGCCAGGCCGGGACAGGGACCTACGAGCAGTACTTC.

The V and J genes are TRBV5-1 and TRBJ2-7; 9 bases align to TRBD1. CDR3 size: 16 residues. V was clipped by 0 bases and J by 6 bases; unmatched bases: 10. CDR1 is SGHRS and CDR2 is YFSETQ in the germline V gene. The CDR3, as DNA: TGCGCCAGCAGCTTGGTCCCTCCGGGACAGGGTGCCGAGCAGTACTTC. Translated, it gives CASSLVPPGQGAEQYF.

The chain joins TRBV5-1 to TRBJ1-5, with D maybe TRBD1 (5 bases). The germline CDR1 and CDR2 sequences are SGHRS and YFSETQ. Trimming took off 0 bases at V and 3 bases at J, with 10 bases between the two ends. The CDR3 has 15 amino acids. The CDR3 DNA is TGCGCCAGCAGCTTGGCCGGACAATCCAATCAGCCCCAGCATTTT. Its protein is CASSLAGQSNQPQHF.

CDR3 sequence (DNA): TGTGCCAGCAGGGACAGGGCCTTCGGGGCCAACGTCCTGACTTTC. Amino acid sequence: CASRDRAFGANVLTF. The genes are TRBV2 and TRBJ2-6; 8 nucleotides line up with TRBD1. Germline V gene sequence: CDR1 SNHLY, CDR2 FYNNEI. This CDR3 comprises 15 residues. After removal of 6 bases from V and 4 bases from J, the junction contained 5 bases not matched to a gene.

The V gene is TRBV6-5, the J gene TRBJ1-2; tentatively, D is TRBD1 (6 bases). V was clipped by 6 bases and J by 7 bases, with 18 bases between them. The CDR3 consists of 14 residues. Per the germline V gene, CDR1 is MNHEY and CDR2 is SVGAGI. The CDR3 spells CASSRQALGAGYTF. The CDR3 nucleotides read TGTGCCAGCAGCAGACAGGCCCTCGGGGCTGGCTACACCTTC.